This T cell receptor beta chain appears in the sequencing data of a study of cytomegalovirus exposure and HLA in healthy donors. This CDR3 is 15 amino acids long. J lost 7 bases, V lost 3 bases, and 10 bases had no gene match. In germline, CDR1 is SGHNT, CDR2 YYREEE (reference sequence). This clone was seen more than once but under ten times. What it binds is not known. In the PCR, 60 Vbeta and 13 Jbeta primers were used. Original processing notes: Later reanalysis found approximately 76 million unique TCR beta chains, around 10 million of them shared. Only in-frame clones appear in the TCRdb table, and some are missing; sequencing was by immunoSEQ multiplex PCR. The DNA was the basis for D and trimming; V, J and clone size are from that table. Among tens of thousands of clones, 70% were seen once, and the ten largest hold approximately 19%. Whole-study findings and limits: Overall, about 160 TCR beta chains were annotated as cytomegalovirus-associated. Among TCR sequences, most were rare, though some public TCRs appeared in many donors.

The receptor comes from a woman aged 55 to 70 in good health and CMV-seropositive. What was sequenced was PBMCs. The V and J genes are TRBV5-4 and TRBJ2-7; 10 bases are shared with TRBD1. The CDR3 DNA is TGTGCCAGCAGCTATGGGACAGGGGTCCGCCTGGAGCAGTACTTC. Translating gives CASSYGTGVRLEQYF. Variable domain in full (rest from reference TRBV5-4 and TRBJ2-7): ETGVTQSPTHLIKTRGQQVTLRCSSQSGHNTVSWYQQALGQGPQFIFQYYREEENGRGNFPPRFSGLQFPNYSSELNVNALELDDSALYLCASSYGTGVRLEQYFGPGTRLTVT.